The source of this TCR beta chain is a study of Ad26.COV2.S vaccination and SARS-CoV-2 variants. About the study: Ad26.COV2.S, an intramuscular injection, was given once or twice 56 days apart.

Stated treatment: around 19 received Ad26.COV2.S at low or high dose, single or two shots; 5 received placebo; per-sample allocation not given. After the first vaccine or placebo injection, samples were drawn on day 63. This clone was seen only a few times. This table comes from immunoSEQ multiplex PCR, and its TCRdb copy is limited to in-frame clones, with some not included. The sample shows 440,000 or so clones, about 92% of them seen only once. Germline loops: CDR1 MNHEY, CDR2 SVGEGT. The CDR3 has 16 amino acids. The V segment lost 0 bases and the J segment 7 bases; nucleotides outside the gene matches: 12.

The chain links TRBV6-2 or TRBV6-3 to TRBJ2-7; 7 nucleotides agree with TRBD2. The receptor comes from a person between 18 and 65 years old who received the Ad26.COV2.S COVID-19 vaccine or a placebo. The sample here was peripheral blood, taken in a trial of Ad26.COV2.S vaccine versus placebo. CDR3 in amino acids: CASSYSRLALLWEQYF. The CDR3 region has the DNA TGTGCCAGCAGTTACTCACGACTAGCCCTGTTATGGGAGCAGTACTTC.